A selection of T cell receptor beta chains follows, all from one sample in a study of cytomegalovirus exposure and HLA in healthy donors. Here immunoSEQ multiplex PCR was the method, and the copy in TCRdb shows in-frame clones only, minus some. Counted here are fewer than 200,000 clones, approximately 80% occurring once; the ten biggest clones make up about 0.77%. Sequencing used PBMCs. These receptors were taken from a woman aged 18-29 years in good health and CMV-seronegative. Both conserved end residues are part of each CDR3. A D gene is named only where the DNA matches it firmly. Clone size is not always given. Where it is, it says once, few, many or a class for expanded clones.

TRBD1	NA	TRBV11-2	TRBJ1-3	CASSGTGVAGNTIYF	TGTGCCAGCAGCGGTACAGGGGTCGCTGGAAACACCATATATTTT
TRBD1	NA	TRBV6-1	TRBJ1-6	CASIRGQGVMALHF	TGTGCCAGCATTCGCGGACAGGGGGTAATGGCCCTCCACTTT
TRBD2	few	TRBV7-3	TRBJ2-1	CASSLSPLAGEQFF	TGTGCCAGCAGCTTATCCCCCCTAGCGGGAGAGCAGTTCTTC
TRBD2	NA	TRBV5-4	TRBJ2-1	CASSQDFSGGGNEQFF	TGTGCCAGCAGCCAGGACTTTAGCGGGGGGGGCAATGAGCAGTTCTTC
TRBD1	NA	TRBV4-1	TRBJ2-3	CASRQGAGSSVADTQYF	TGCGCCAGCCGACAGGGGGCCGGTTCGTCAGTCGCAGATACGCAGTATTTT
TRBD2	NA	TRBV28	TRBJ2-5	CASEGLAGGGGETQYF	TGTGCCAGCGAGGGACTAGCGGGAGGAGGCGGGGAGACCCAGTACTTC
NA	NA	TRBV18	TRBJ2-1	CAGSPVRQNEQFF	TGTGCCGGCTCACCGGTAAGACAAAATGAGCAGTTCTTC
TRBD2	once	TRBV28	TRBJ2-7	CASSLDFGLAVTRKETYEQYF	TGTGCCAGCAGTTTAGATTTCGGACTAGCGGTCACAAGGAAGGAAACCTACGAGCAGTACTTC
NA	NA	TRBV15	TRBJ2-3	CATSLRDIYTDTQYF	TGTGCCACCAGCCTCCGGGACATTTACACAGATACGCAGTATTTT
NA	NA	TRBV21-1	TRBJ2-1	CASSKGEGLAEPYNEQFF	TGTGCCAGCAGCAAAGGGGAGGGACTAGCGGAGCCCTACAATGAGCAGTTCTTC
TRBD2	NA	TRBV6-4	TRBJ2-3	CASSGLAGGDTQYF	TGTGCCAGCAGTGGACTAGCGGGAGGGGATACGCAGTATTTT
NA	NA	TRBV4-3	TRBJ2-7	CASSQGRGQSYEQYF	TGCGCCAGCAGCCAAGGTAGGGGCCAATCCTACGAGCAGTACTTC
TRBD1	NA	TRBV6-5	TRBJ1-2	CASSYGDREYGYTF	TGTGCCAGCAGTTACGGTGACAGGGAATATGGCTACACCTTC
TRBD2	NA	TRBV5-4	TRBJ2-7	CASSKRLAGSYEQYF	TGTGCCAGCAGCAAACGACTAGCGGGGTCTTACGAGCAGTACTTC
TRBD2	NA	TRBV4-1	TRBJ2-1	CASSKRGGEQFF	TGCGCCAGCAGCAAGCGGGGGGGGGAGCAGTTCTTC
NA	NA	TRBV15	TRBJ1-1	CATSRQGPNTEAFF	TGTGCCACCAGCAGACAGGGGCCGAACACTGAAGCTTTCTTT
TRBD1	NA	TRBV5-5	TRBJ2-7	CASSPTPPGQRFSYEQYF	TGTGCCAGCAGCCCCACGCCCCCGGGACAGCGATTCTCCTACGAGCAGTACTTC
NA	NA	TRBV6-6	TRBJ1-1	CASSAPGVIGEAFF	TGTGCCAGCAGCGCACCAGGGGTGATCGGTGAAGCTTTCTTT
TRBD1	NA	TRBV6-1	TRBJ2-3	CASSEAQGEPDTQYF	TGTGCCAGCAGTGAAGCTCAGGGGGAACCAGATACGCAGTATTTT
TRBD2	NA	TRBV28	TRBJ2-1	CASSLQLGTSGSFNEQFF	TGTGCCAGCAGTTTACAACTCGGGACTAGCGGGAGTTTCAATGAGCAGTTCTTC
TRBD2	NA	TRBV7-9	TRBJ2-7	CASSLEGGRYDEQYF	TGTGCCAGCAGCTTAGAGGGAGGGAGGTACGACGAGCAGTACTTC
NA	NA	TRBV28	TRBJ2-7	CASSLGRAYEQYF	TGTGCCAGCAGTTTAGGCAGGGCGTACGAGCAGTACTTC
NA	NA	TRBV18	TRBJ2-7	CASSPASSYEQYF	TGTGCCAGCTCACCAGCCAGCTCCTACGAGCAGTACTTC
TRBD2	NA	TRBV6-5	TRBJ2-7	CAGSRLAGVTEQYF	TGTGCCGGCAGCAGACTAGCGGGAGTGACCGAGCAGTACTTC
TRBD2	NA	TRBV4-3	TRBJ2-1	CASSDLLADNNEQFF	TGCGCCAGCAGCGATTTACTAGCGGACAACAATGAGCAGTTCTTC
NA	NA	TRBV20-1	TRBJ2-7	CSAEGYKQYF	TGCAGTGCTGAGGGCTACAAGCAGTACTTC
NA	NA	TRBV27	TRBJ1-1	CASSFHGSGEAFF	TGTGCCAGCAGTTTCCACGGGTCGGGTGAAGCTTTCTTT
NA	NA	TRBV29-1	TRBJ2-2	CSVGRERGSGRNTGELFF	TGCAGCGTTGGCCGGGAACGCGGTAGCGGAAGGAACACCGGGGAGCTGTTTTTT
TRBD1	NA	TRBV27	TRBJ1-1	CASTPGGQGATEAFF	TGTGCCAGTACACCTGGGGGACAGGGGGCCACTGAAGCTTTCTTT
NA	NA	TRBV7-2	TRBJ2-3	CASSLISSGTDTQYF	TGTGCCAGCAGCTTAATTTCTAGCGGCACAGATACGCAGTATTTT
NA	NA	TRBV29-1	TRBJ2-7	CSVRTFYEQYF	TGCAGCGTCCGCACTTTCTACGAGCAGTACTTC
NA	once	TRBV2	TRBJ2-5	CASSESSLRTTLRAQYF	TGTGCCAGCAGTGAATCCAGCCTTAGGACCACCTTGAGGGCCCAGTACTTC
NA	NA	TRBV5-1	TRBJ2-7	CASSLGTDYEQYF	TGCGCCAGCAGCTTGGGGACAGACTACGAGCAGTACTTC
TRBD1	NA	TRBV14	TRBJ2-7	CASSPLGTGRPYEQYF	TGTGCCAGCAGCCCGCTTGGGACAGGGCGACCCTACGAGCAGTACTTC
NA	NA	TRBV5-4	TRBJ2-7	CASSLGLGNYEQYF	TGTGCCAGCAGCTTGGGACTAGGTAACTACGAGCAGTACTTC
NA	NA	TRBV27	TRBJ1-4	CASSETGKHNEKLFF	TGTGCCAGCAGTGAAACCGGGAAGCATAATGAAAAACTGTTTTTT
NA	few	TRBV5-1	TRBJ1-1	CASSFGLPNTEAFF	TGCGCCAGCAGCTTTGGGCTTCCAAACACTGAAGCTTTCTTT
TRBD2	NA	TRBV18	TRBJ2-7	CASSPPGLVTYEQYF	TGTGCCAGCTCACCGCCGGGACTAGTGACCTACGAGCAGTACTTC
TRBD1	NA	TRBV10-3	TRBJ2-5	CAISSGTAKETQYF	TGTGCCATCAGCTCCGGGACAGCTAAAGAGACCCAGTACTTC
TRBD1	once	TRBV19	TRBJ1-1	CASRETGVIGTEAFF	TGTGCCAGTAGGGAGACAGGGGTTATAGGGACTGAAGCTTTCTTT
NA	NA	TRBV2	TRBJ1-1	CASSWGGTGNTEAFF	TGTGCCAGCAGTTGGGGGGGTACAGGGAACACTGAAGCTTTCTTT
TRBD2	NA	TRBV5-1	TRBJ2-1	CASRKNGLAATGNYNEQFF	TGCGCCAGCAGAAAGAATGGACTAGCGGCGACCGGGAACTACAATGAGCAGTTCTTC
NA	NA	TRBV7-9	TRBJ2-7	CASSADTYEQYF	TGTGCCAGCAGCGCGGACACCTACGAGCAGTACTTC
NA	NA	TRBV7-9	TRBJ1-5	CASSFWGDNQPQHF	TGTGCCAGCAGCTTTTGGGGAGACAATCAGCCCCAGCATTTT
NA	NA	TRBV7-2	TRBJ2-1	CASSLSYEQFF	TGTGCCAGCAGCTTATCCTATGAGCAGTTCTTC